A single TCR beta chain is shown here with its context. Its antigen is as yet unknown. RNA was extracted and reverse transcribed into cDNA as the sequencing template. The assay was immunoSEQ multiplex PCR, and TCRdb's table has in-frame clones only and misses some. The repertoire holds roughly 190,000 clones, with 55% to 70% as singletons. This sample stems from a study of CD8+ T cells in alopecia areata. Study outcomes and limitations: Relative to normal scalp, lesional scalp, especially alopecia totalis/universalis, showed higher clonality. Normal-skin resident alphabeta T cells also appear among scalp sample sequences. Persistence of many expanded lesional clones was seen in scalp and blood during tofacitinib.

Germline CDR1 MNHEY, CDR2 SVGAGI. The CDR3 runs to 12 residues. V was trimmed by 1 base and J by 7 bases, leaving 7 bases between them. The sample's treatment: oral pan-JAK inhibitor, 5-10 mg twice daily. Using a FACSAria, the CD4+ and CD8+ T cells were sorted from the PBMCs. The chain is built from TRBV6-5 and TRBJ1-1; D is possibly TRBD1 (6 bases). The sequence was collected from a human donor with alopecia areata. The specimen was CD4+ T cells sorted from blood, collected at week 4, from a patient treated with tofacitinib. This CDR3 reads CASSYLTGEAFF. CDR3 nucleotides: TGTGCCAGCAGTTACTTGACAGGTGAAGCTTTCTTT.